The next 16 T cell receptor beta chains were all read from a single sample in a study of shared clonotypes between healthy human individuals. This table comes from immunoSEQ multiplex PCR, and its TCRdb copy is limited to in-frame clones, with some not included. Among roughly 1,500,000 clones listed, 98% were seen once. The specimen sequenced was naive CD4+ T cells sorted from blood. Subset here: CD45RA+ positively selected. These receptors originate from a man aged 25 to 40 in good health.

The chain couples TRBV2 to TRBJ1-4, with no clear D. V dropped 3 bases and J dropped 2 bases, with 13 bases sitting between them. Germline V gene data show CDR1 as SNHLY and CDR2 as FYNNEI. This CDR3 spans 16 amino acids. The CDR3 loop is CASSDMGRGTNEKLFF. The CDR3, as DNA: TGTGCCAGCAGTGACATGGGGAGAGGGACTAATGAAAAACTGTTTTTT.

This chain connects TRBV5-4 to TRBJ2-3, with 8 bases lining up with TRBD1. Trimming cost V 0 bases and J 10 bases; bases outside gene matches: 1. CDR3 length: 12 residues. CDR1 SGHNT and CDR2 YYREEE come from the germline V gene (reference sequence). The DNA for the CDR3 is TGTGCCAGCAGCTTGGGGGACAGGCCGCAGTATTTT. Its translation is CASSLGDRPQYF.

This chain joins TRBV5-1 and TRBJ2-2; 16 bases are a match to TRBD2. After removal of 3 bases from V and 5 bases from J, the junction contained 7 bases not matched to a gene. Per the germline V gene, CDR1 is SGHRS and CDR2 is YFSETQ. The length of the CDR3 is 18 residues. The CDR3 spells CASSSGLAGGPLTGELFF. The CDR3 bases are TGCGCCAGCAGCTCGGGACTAGCGGGAGGGCCTTTAACCGGGGAGCTGTTTTTT.

This sequence joins TRBV6-1 and TRBJ2-7; D is possibly TRBD2 (6 bases). The CDR3 has 13 residues. Germline values: CDR1 MNHNS, CDR2 SASEGT. Trimming cost V 3 bases and J 3 bases, with 9 bases left between them. The CDR3 coding sequence is TGTGCCAGCAGTGAGGTGGGAGGCTACGAGCAGTACTTC. Amino acids: CASSEVGGYEQYF.

DNA of the CDR3: TGTGCCAGTAGTATTGTGACAAGATCCTACGAGCAGTACTTC. Amino acids: CASSIVTRSYEQYF. The rearrangement uses TRBV19 and TRBJ2-7; D remains ambiguous. Trimming removed 3 bases from V and 1 base from J, with 10 bases in between. Germline lookup yields CDR1 LNHDA and CDR2 SQIVND (reference sequence). CDR3 length: 14 amino acids.

This chain joins TRBV5-1 and TRBJ2-7, with D perhaps matching TRBD1 or TRBD2 (6 bases each). The CDR3 contains 13 residues. CDR1 and CDR2 (germline): SGHRS, YFSETQ. V was clipped by 0 bases and J by 3 bases, with 7 bases between them. In DNA, the CDR3 is TGCGCCAGCAGCTTGGAGGGGGGCTACGAGCAGTACTTC. This encodes CASSLEGGYEQYF.

The chain has TRBV7-9 and TRBJ2-3, with TRBD2 matching 9 bases. The V segment lost 5 bases and the J segment 3 bases; nucleotides outside the gene matches: 12. Germline CDR1 reads SEHNR; CDR2 reads FQNEAQ (reference sequence). The CDR3 runs 17 residues. The CDR3 bases are TGTGCCAGCAGCCATCCAAATAGCGGGAGTATTACAGATACGCAGTATTTT. Protein sequence: CASSHPNSGSITDTQYF.

Worth noting for this clone: Other nucleotide sequences from this sample produce the same CDR3. The chain uses TRBV5-4 and TRBJ2-5, with D possibly called TRBD1 or TRBD2 (5 bases each). This CDR3 is built from 16 residues. Germline CDR1 and CDR2: SGHNT and YYREEE (reference sequence). V was trimmed by 0 bases and J by 2 bases, leaving 14 bases between them. The CDR3 DNA reads TGTGCCAGCAGCTTGGGGGACCGGGGTTATCAAGAGACCCAGTACTTC. Translating it yields CASSLGDRGYQETQYF.

CDR3 sequence reads: CASRLTATNYGYTF. The DNA of the CDR3 is TGTGCCAGCAGATTGACGGCTACTAACTATGGCTACACCTTC. The rearrangement joins TRBV6-1 to TRBJ1-2; D is undetermined. Looked up from germline, CDR1 is MNHNS and CDR2 is SASEGT. V lost 6 bases and J lost 0, with 11 bases in between. The CDR3 runs 14 residues.

This clone was seen just once. This chain connects TRBV7-3 to TRBJ2-4; 8 bases are a match to TRBD1. The CDR3 spans 13 residues. The V gene's germline CDR1 is SGHTA and CDR2 FQGTGA. After removal of 5 bases from V and 5 bases from J, the junction contained 2 bases not matched to a gene. The CDR3 nucleotides read TGTGCCAGCAGCACGGACAGGGAAAACATTCAGTACTTC. Its protein product is CASSTDRENIQYF.

CDR3 region: CSVPGGTGRTDTQYF. The CDR3 coding sequence is TGCAGCGTTCCCGGAGGGACAGGGAGAACAGATACGCAGTATTTT. The chain couples TRBV29-1 to TRBJ2-3, with TRBD1 matching over 9 bases. Germline trimming cut 5 bases from V and 3 bases from J; bases unmatched to any gene: 9. The CDR3 totals 15 residues. Germline-derived CDR1 and CDR2 are SQVTM and ANQGSEA.

The chain is built from TRBV29-1 and TRBJ2-3; the match to TRBD2 covers 8 bases. This CDR3 spans 17 amino acids. The germline CDR1 and CDR2 sequences are SQVTM and ANQGSEA. J was trimmed by 2 bases and V by 0 bases; bases with no gene match: 10. The CDR3 here is CSVEEWIGRAVTDTQYF. The CDR3 nucleotides read TGCAGCGTTGAAGAATGGATCGGGAGGGCGGTCACAGATACGCAGTATTTT.

The DNA for the CDR3 is TGTGCCAGCAGTGAAAGTCGCGGGACAGGGTCAGTCAGGCCCCAGCATTTT. It codes for CASSESRGTGSVRPQHF. This chain connects TRBV6-1 to TRBJ1-5, with 9 bases that match TRBD1. Germline CDR1 reads MNHNS; CDR2 reads SASEGT. The CDR3 is 17 amino acids. V trimming: 2 bases; J trimming: 9 bases; junction bases outside the gene matches: 14.

This clone was recorded only once. V is TRBV7-8 and J is TRBJ2-7; possibly TRBD1 for D (6 bases). The germline V gene encodes CDR1 SGHVS and CDR2 FQNEAQ. Between the trimmed V and J ends, which lost 2 bases and 1 base, there was a span of 12 bases. This CDR3 has 15 residues. The chain's CDR3 is CASSLSRTASYEQYF. The DNA of the CDR3 is TGTGCCAGCAGCTTATCCCGGACAGCTTCCTACGAGCAGTACTTC.

This chain connects TRBV11-2 to TRBJ1-1, with 7 bases identical to TRBD1. The trim removed 4 bases at V and 1 base at J, leaving 6 bases unmatched. The CDR3 is 15 amino acids. The germline V gene encodes CDR1 SGHAT and CDR2 FQNNGV. The CDR3 here is CASSSAGGKNTEAFF. The CDR3 DNA is TGTGCCAGCAGCTCCGCAGGGGGAAAGAACACTGAAGCTTTCTTT.

CDR3 amino acids: CASSDRQGYYGYTF. CDR3 in DNA: TGTGCCAGCAGCGATCGACAGGGGTACTATGGCTACACCTTC. The chain recombines TRBV5-4 with TRBJ1-2; 8 bases match TRBD1. Looked up from germline, CDR1 is SGHNT and CDR2 is YYREEE (reference sequence). The J segment lost 3 bases and the V segment lost 4 bases, leaving 5 bases of the junction unmatched. This CDR3 has 14 residues. Full variable domain (rest looked up from reference TRBV5-4 and TRBJ1-2): ETGVTQSPTHLIKTRGQQVTLRCSSQSGHNTVSWYQQALGQGPQFIFQYYREEENGRGNFPPRFSGLQFPNYSSELNVNALELDDSALYLCASSDRQGYYGYTFGSGTRLTVV.